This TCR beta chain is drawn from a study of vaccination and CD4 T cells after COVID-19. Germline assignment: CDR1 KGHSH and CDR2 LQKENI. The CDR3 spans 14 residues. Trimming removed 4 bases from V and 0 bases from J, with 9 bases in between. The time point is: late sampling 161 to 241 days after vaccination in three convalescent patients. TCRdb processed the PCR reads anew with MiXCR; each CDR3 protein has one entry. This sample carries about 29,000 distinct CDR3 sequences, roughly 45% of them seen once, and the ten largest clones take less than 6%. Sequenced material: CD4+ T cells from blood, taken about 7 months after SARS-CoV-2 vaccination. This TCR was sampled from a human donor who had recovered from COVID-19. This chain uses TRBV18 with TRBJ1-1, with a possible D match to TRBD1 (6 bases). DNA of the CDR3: TGTGCCAGCTCACTCGGACAGATGAACACTGAAGCTTTCTTT. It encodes CASSLGQMNTEAFF.